These 19 T cell receptor beta chains share one sample of origin, sequenced in a study of cytomegalovirus exposure and HLA in healthy donors (TCRdb year 2017). Libraries were made using the immunoSEQ multiplex PCR assay. The table comes from immuneACCESS by way of TCRdb, which keeps in-frame sequences with V and J called. Part of the clones is missing from these tables; in studies checked, under half for an unresolved V gene and the rest for unknown reasons. The sample table shows approximately 200,000 clones, and about 91% are seen once. The ten largest account for about 2.9% of the sample. Sequencing used PBMCs. These receptors were obtained from a woman younger than 35 in good health and CMV-seronegative.

In nucleotides, the CDR3 is TGTGCCAGCAGGTTCCCTCGACAGCCGAATCAGCCCCAGCATTTT. This encodes CASRFPRQPNQPQHF. J is TRBJ1-5 and V is TRBV11-3; D may be TRBD1 (5 bases). The germline CDR1 and CDR2 sequences are SGHNT and YENEEA. Trimming took off 6 bases at V and 4 bases at J, with 16 bases between the two ends. This CDR3 spans 15 amino acids.

CDR3 loop: CASSLAGGNEQFF. DNA for the CDR3: TGTGCCAGCAGCCTAGCGGGAGGTAATGAGCAGTTCTTC. The chain uses TRBV11-3 and TRBJ2-1, with 11 bases identical to TRBD2. This CDR3 has 13 residues. V shed 5 bases and J 7 bases; nucleotides not matched to a gene: 1. Per the germline V gene, CDR1 is SGHNT and CDR2 is YENEEA.

A single count supports this clone. V and J are TRBV5-4 and TRBJ2-5, with 7 bases identical to TRBD2. The V segment lost 3 bases and the J segment 5 bases; nucleotides outside the gene matches: 13. This CDR3 has 16 amino acids. CDR1 and CDR2 from the germline V gene are SGHNT and YYREEE (reference sequence). The CDR3, as DNA: TGTGCCAGCAGCTCTCTTGAAGCGGGAATTTTTGAGACCCAGTACTTC. Its protein is CASSSLEAGIFETQYF. Based on the CDR3 plus reference TRBV5-4 and TRBJ2-5, the full variable domain is ETGVTQSPTHLIKTRGQQVTLRCSSQSGHNTVSWYQQALGQGPQFIFQYYREEENGRGNFPPRFSGLQFPNYSSELNVNALELDDSALYLCASSSLEAGIFETQYFGPGTRLLVL.

This chain joins TRBV29-1 and TRBJ1-2; weak D call: TRBD1 (6 bases). CDR1 is SQVTM and CDR2 is ANQGSEA in the germline V gene. The CDR3 spans 16 residues. Trimming removed 2 bases from V and 1 base from J, with 17 bases in between. The CDR3 nucleotides read TGCAGCGTTGAATTGGCAGGGGTAGGGGTTAACTATGGCTACACCTTC. Its translation is CSVELAGVGVNYGYTF. Filled out from reference TRBV29-1 and TRBJ1-2, the complete variable domain reads SAVISQKPSRDICQRGTSLTIQCQVDSQVTMMFWYRQQPGQSLTLIATANQGSEATYESGFVIDKFPISRPNLTFSTLTVSNMSPEDSSIYLCSVELAGVGVNYGYTFGSGTRLTVV.

This chain joins TRBV18 and TRBJ2-7, with D unclear. Germline V gives CDR1 KGHSH, CDR2 LQKENI. There are 14 residues in the CDR3. Trimming shortened V by 2 bases and J by 3 bases, and 11 bases separated the two germline ends. CDR3 sequence reads: CASSPATAYYEQYF. The CDR3 region has the DNA TGTGCCAGCTCACCAGCGACTGCGTACTACGAGCAGTACTTC.

This rearrangement joins TRBV5-1 to TRBJ1-2; D remains ambiguous. V was cut by 0 bases and J by 7 bases, with 10 bases left in between. This CDR3 has 13 residues. CDR1 is SGHRS and CDR2 is YFSETQ in the germline V gene. The CDR3 DNA is TGCGCCAGCAGCTTGGGTCAGAGGGTTGGCTACACCTTC. As protein: CASSLGQRVGYTF.

This chain joins TRBV25-1 and TRBJ2-2; perhaps TRBD1 as D (5 bases). The CDR3 contains 15 residues. V was shortened by 3 bases and J by 3 bases, with 11 bases between the two germline ends. Per the germline V gene, CDR1 is MGHDK and CDR2 is SYGVNS. CDR3 sequence reads: CASSDGQGHTGELFF. The CDR3 DNA sequence: TGTGCCAGCAGTGACGGTCAGGGCCACACCGGGGAGCTGTTTTTT.

The chain links TRBV4-2 to TRBJ2-1; D is perhaps TRBD1 (7 bases). Germline CDR1 LGHNA, CDR2 YNFKEQ. The CDR3 runs to 17 residues. V lost 6 bases, J lost 4 bases, and 22 bases lay in between. The CDR3 sequence: CASRPTLQGGGYNEQFF. The CDR3 DNA is TGTGCCAGCAGACCAACGCTCCAGGGGGGTGGGTACAATGAGCAGTTCTTC.

This clone was seen only once. This chain joins TRBV6-5 and TRBJ1-5; D gene unclear. Trimming took off 0 bases at V and 5 bases at J, with 5 bases between the two ends. CDR1 MNHEY and CDR2 SVGAGI come from the germline V gene. The CDR3 length is 13 residues. The CDR3 loop reads CASSYSRDQPQHF. CDR3 DNA: TGTGCCAGCAGTTACTCGCGAGATCAGCCCCAGCATTTT.

The V gene is TRBV19, the J gene TRBJ2-3; the D gene is possibly TRBD1 (6 bases). Germline CDR1 LNHDA, CDR2 SQIVND (reference sequence). Between the trimmed V and J ends, which lost 6 bases and 2 bases, there was a span of 15 bases. This CDR3 has 15 amino acids. CDR3 loop: CASSPGEFHTDTQYF. In DNA, the CDR3 is TGTGCCAGTAGCCCAGGGGAGTTCCACACAGATACGCAGTATTTT.

The genes are TRBV27 and TRBJ1-1; D is possibly TRBD1 (6 bases). V lost 6 bases and J lost 5, with 34 bases in between. CDR3 size: 20 residues. From germline, CDR1 is MNHEY and CDR2 SMNVEV (reference sequence). CDR3 sequence (DNA): TGTGCCAGCAGCCCCCAAATCGGAAACGCAGGGGCGCGGGTGGGGACTGAAGCTTTCTTT. This sequence encodes CASSPQIGNAGARVGTEAFF.

The chain recombines TRBV10-2 with TRBJ1-5; 8 nucleotides match TRBD1. CDR1 and CDR2 (germline): WSHSY, SAAADI. There are 13 residues in the CDR3. V lost 10 bases to trimming and J lost 4 bases; unmatched junction nucleotides: 6. DNA of the CDR3: TGCGCCACCGGACAGGGAAGGAATCAGCCCCAGCATTTT. Translation gives CATGQGRNQPQHF.

The gene calls are TRBV2 and TRBJ2-3, with D unclear. Germline CDR1 and CDR2: SNHLY and FYNNEI. This CDR3 region has 18 residues. Trimming pared 5 bases from V and 4 bases from J, leaving 25 bases between. The CDR3 nucleotides read TGTGCCAGCAGTTCTGCCCCCGACTTGTTGAAAACCCCAGATACGCAGTATTTT. Protein: CASSSAPDLLKTPDTQYF. The entire variable domain, with the rest obtained from reference TRBV2 and TRBJ2-3, is as follows: EPEVTQTPSHQVTQMGQEVILRCVPISNHLYFYWYRQILGQKVEFLVSFYNNEISEKSEIFDDQFSVERPDGSNFTLKIRSTKLEDSAMYFCASSSAPDLLKTPDTQYFGPGTRLTVL.

This clone appeared once. The CDR3 DNA reads as TGTGCCAGCAGCCCATTACTAGCGGGAGTCGGAGATACGCAGTATTTT. Protein: CASSPLLAGVGDTQYF. The gene calls are TRBV5-6 and TRBJ2-3, with TRBD2 matching over 11 bases. Losses at the gene ends were 4 bases for V and 5 bases for J; bases not matched to a gene: 9. The CDR3 has 16 amino acids. The germline CDR1 and CDR2 sequences are SGHDT and YYEEEE.

This sequence joins TRBV4-3 and TRBJ1-2; unclear D gene. Trimming stripped 1 base from V and 8 bases from J, with 17 bases between. In germline, CDR1 is LGHNA, CDR2 YSLEER. The CDR3 runs to 15 residues. The CDR3 nucleotides are TGCGCCAGCAGCCAAGTTCGGGGAGGCCTGGGGGGCTACACCTTC. Protein sequence: CASSQVRGGLGGYTF.

The CDR3: CASRGLSTEAFF. CDR3 DNA sequence: TGTGCCAGCAGGGGCCTCAGCACTGAAGCTTTCTTT. The V call is TRBV6-5, the J call TRBJ1-1; D gene unclear. The CDR3 totals 12 residues. Germline values: CDR1 MNHEY, CDR2 SVGAGI. V gave up 6 bases and J gave up 4 bases, with 9 bases separating them.

In its sample, this clone was seen once. The V call is TRBV2, the J call TRBJ2-7; 8 nucleotides match TRBD2. Trimming took 2 bases from V and 5 from J; bases not matched to a gene: 5. The CDR3 is 14 amino acids. The germline V gene has CDR1 SNHLY and CDR2 FYNNEI. Here the CDR3 reads CASSEFSGTDEQYF. CDR3 nucleotide sequence: TGTGCCAGCAGTGAATTTAGCGGGACGGACGAGCAGTACTTC.

The chain carries TRBV30 and TRBJ1-1, with D unclear. The germline V gene has CDR1 GTSNPN and CDR2 SVGIG (reference sequence). V was cut by 2 bases and J by 1 base, with 8 bases left in between. The CDR3 sequence is 13 residues long. CDR3 nucleotides: TGTGCCTGGAGTAAGACGGGGAACACTGAAGCTTTCTTT. Translating it yields CAWSKTGNTEAFF.

The chain carries TRBV23-1 and TRBJ2-7; 7 bases are shared with TRBD1. TRBV23-1 is marked as an open reading frame, function uncertain. V shed 2 bases and J 2 bases; nucleotides not matched to a gene: 9. The CDR3 has 16 residues. CDR3 sequence: CASSQLGQDPTYEQYF. The CDR3 DNA is TGCGCCAGCAGTCAACTAGGACAGGACCCGACCTACGAGCAGTACTTC.